The 24 T cell receptor beta chains given below trace back to one sample, sequenced in a study of cytomegalovirus exposure and HLA in healthy donors. Sequencing was performed with immunoSEQ multiplex PCR; in TCRdb, only in-frame clones are kept and a portion is missing. The sample consists of around 250,000 clones, 90% of them appearing once. Sequenced input: PBMCs. All receptors come from a woman aged 18-29 years in good health and CMV-seronegative.

This clone was counted a single time. This chain links TRBV5-6 with TRBJ2-7, with 10 positions matching TRBD1. Per the germline V gene, CDR1 is SGHDT and CDR2 is YYEEEE. The CDR3 extends over 18 amino acids. The V gene end was trimmed by 0 bases and the J gene end by 0 bases; junction bases not matched to a gene: 9. CDR3 loop: CASSLAVEDRGSSYEQYV. DNA of the CDR3: TGTGCCAGCAGCTTGGCCGTTGAGGACAGGGGGAGCTCCTACGAGCAGTACGTC.

The chain links TRBV5-1 to TRBJ2-7, with TRBD1 matching 7 bases. CDR1 SGHRS and CDR2 YFSETQ come from the germline V gene. Trimming took 1 base from V and 2 from J; bases not matched to a gene: 9. The CDR3 is 16 residues long. The CDR3 sequence: CASSLPGTAVPYEQYV. As DNA, the CDR3 is TGCGCCAGCAGCTTGCCCGGGACAGCCGTGCCCTACGAGCAGTACGTC.

The chain links TRBV11-3 to TRBJ2-3; TRBD2 aligns across 10 bases. Trimming removed 5 bases from V and 8 bases from J; junction bases left unmatched: 10. The germline V gene encodes CDR1 SGHNT and CDR2 YENEEA. This CDR3 region has 15 residues. The CDR3 DNA is TGTGCCAGCAGCACTAGCGGGGCGCCAGAAGCTACGCAGTATTTT. Protein sequence: CASSTSGAPEATQYF.

The V and J genes are TRBV4-1 and TRBJ1-6, with a tentative D call TRBD1 (5 bases). Between the trimmed V and J ends, which lost 1 base and 0 bases, there was a span of 10 bases. The CDR3 is 17 amino acids. From germline, CDR1 is MGHRA and CDR2 YSYEKL. CDR3 region: CASSQGQSSSYNSPLHF. Written as DNA, the CDR3 is TGCGCCAGCAGCCAAGGACAGTCAAGCTCCTATAATTCACCCCTCCACTTT.

With regard to this clone: Distinct nucleotide sequences in the sample also encode this CDR3. The rearrangement links TRBV6-6 to TRBJ1-3, with 7 positions matching TRBD1. Germline assignment: CDR1 MNHNY and CDR2 SVGAGI (reference sequence). This CDR3 is 13 amino acids long. Trimming took 6 bases from V and 4 from J; bases not matched to a gene: 3. The CDR3 DNA reads as TGTGCCAGCAGCCCGGGACAGGGAAACACCATATATTTT. This codes for CASSPGQGNTIYF.

The CDR3 loop reads CASGRQGGGEQFF. For the CDR3, the DNA is TGTGCCAGCGGACGACAGGGTGGAGGTGAGCAGTTCTTC. The genes are TRBV6-1 and TRBJ2-1, with 7 bases identical to TRBD1. CDR3 length: 13 residues. Germline V lookup: CDR1 MNHNS, CDR2 SASEGT. J lost 9 bases, V lost 8 bases, and 10 bases had no gene match.

V and J are TRBV9 and TRBJ1-1; 7 nucleotides match TRBD1. This CDR3 spans 15 amino acids. Germline V gene data show CDR1 as SGDLS and CDR2 as YYNGEE. The V segment lost 0 bases and the J segment 4 bases; nucleotides outside the gene matches: 6. The CDR3 here is CASSVETGLGTEAFF. The CDR3 coding sequence is TGTGCCAGCAGCGTAGAGACAGGGCTCGGCACTGAAGCTTTCTTT.

The J gene is TRBJ2-1, the V gene TRBV6-5; the match to TRBD1 covers 10 bases. Germline V CDR1 and CDR2: MNHEY, SVGAGI. The CDR3 extends over 14 amino acids. The V and J ends lost 5 bases and 5 bases, in that order; junction bases with no gene match: 3. The CDR3 spells CASSTDRGDNEQFF. For the CDR3, the DNA is TGTGCCAGCAGTACGGACAGGGGGGACAATGAGCAGTTCTTC.

The chain couples TRBV25-1 to TRBJ1-1, with D tentatively TRBD1 (5 bases). From germline, CDR1 is MGHDK and CDR2 SYGVNS. The CDR3 loop spans 18 amino acids. The V and J ends lost 1 base and 0 bases respectively, with 18 bases between them. CDR3 nucleotides: TGTGCCAGCAGTGAATCCCGGACAACGATCGCCCTGAACACTGAAGCTTTCTTT. Amino acids: CASSESRTTIALNTEAFF. Variable domain in full (rest from reference TRBV25-1 and TRBJ1-1): EADIYQTPRYLVIGTGKKITLECSQTMGHDKMYWYQQDPGMELHLIHYSYGVNSTEKGDLSSESTVSRIRTEHFPLTLESARPSHTSQYLCASSESRTTIALNTEAFFGQGTRLTVV.

The DNA of the CDR3 is TGTGCCAGCAGTTTATTACGACCGGGACAGGGGGCAGGGACTGAAGCTTTCTTT. Its protein is CASSLLRPGQGAGTEAFF. The chain is built from TRBV27 and TRBJ1-1, with 12 bases aligning to TRBD1. The germline V gene has CDR1 MNHEY and CDR2 SMNVEV (reference sequence). The CDR3 has 18 residues. J gave up 5 bases and V 1 base, and 11 bases lay outside the gene matches.

A few counts support this clone. The rearrangement links TRBV7-8 to TRBJ2-7; 9 bases map to TRBD1. This CDR3 region has 15 residues. Per germline, CDR1 SGHVS and CDR2 FQNEAQ. Trimming took 1 base from V and 4 from J; bases not matched to a gene: 5. CDR3 coding DNA: TGTGCCAGCAGCTTAGACGCCGGGACAGGGTACGAGCAGTACTTC. Its translation is CASSLDAGTGYEQYF.

CDR3 nucleotides: TGTGCCAGCAGCTTAGAAACAGGGGCCGGGGAGCTGTTTTTT. Amino acid sequence: CASSLETGAGELFF. This chain connects TRBV7-2 to TRBJ2-2, with TRBD1 matching 7 bases. V was pared by 1 base and J by 6 bases, with 2 bases of the junction left unmatched. Germline values: CDR1 SGHTA, CDR2 FQGNSA. The CDR3 runs to 14 residues.

The rearrangement links TRBV14 to TRBJ2-3, with D perhaps matching TRBD2 (5 bases). The CDR3 extends over 14 amino acids. V was clipped by 1 base and J by 3 bases, with 8 bases between them. Germline V gene data show CDR1 as SGHDN and CDR2 as FVKESK. The CDR3 bases are TGTGCCAGCAGCCAAGTAACTAGGACAGATACGCAGTATTTT. This sequence encodes CASSQVTRTDTQYF.

This chain links TRBV20-1 with TRBJ2-1, with D unclear. The germline V and J ends were trimmed by 6 bases and 9 bases, with 9 bases remaining between them. CDR1 is DFQATT, CDR2 SNEGSKA, per germline (reference sequence). The CDR3 has 10 amino acids. DNA of the CDR3: TGCAGTGCCCATAGCCGTGAGCAGTTCTTC. Residues: CSAHSREQFF.

The V call is TRBV7-9, the J call TRBJ2-1; 11 bases agree with TRBD2. J was trimmed by 6 bases and V by 5 bases; bases with no gene match: 6. This CDR3 has 15 residues. CDR1 and CDR2 from the germline V gene are SEHNR and FQNEAQ (reference sequence). DNA for the CDR3: TGTGCCAGCAGCCTTCTAGCGGGGGGTATCAATGAGCAGTTCTTC. Protein product: CASSLLAGGINEQFF.

The chain couples TRBV28 to TRBJ1-3, with TRBD1 matching over 7 bases. With 5 bases clipped from V and 2 bases from J, the junction kept 6 bases outside the gene matches. The CDR3 length is 15 residues. The germline V gene has CDR1 MDHEN and CDR2 SYDVKM. This chain's CDR3 is CASSIPQGAGNTIYF. In DNA, the CDR3 is TGTGCCAGCAGTATTCCCCAGGGGGCTGGAAACACCATATATTTT.

This sequence joins TRBV5-1 and TRBJ2-7, with TRBD1 identical over 7 bases. The V gene's germline CDR1 is SGHRS and CDR2 YFSETQ. With V trimmed by 4 bases and J by 5 bases, 12 bases remained unmatched. This CDR3 has 15 amino acids. CDR3 protein: CASSPTTGYMHEQYV. CDR3 nucleotide sequence: TGCGCCAGCAGCCCTACGACAGGGTATATGCACGAGCAGTACGTC.

The chain recombines TRBV5-5 with TRBJ2-1; 8 bases are shared with TRBD2. CDR3 length equals 16 residues. The ends lost 4 bases at V and 1 base at J; junction bases unmatched: 7. Germline loops: CDR1 SGHKS, CDR2 YYEKEE (reference sequence). For the CDR3, the DNA is TGTGCCAGCAGCCGGGTTAGCGGGGTTTCCTACAATGAGCAGTTCTTC. Translated: CASSRVSGVSYNEQFF.

The chain combines TRBV5-1 with TRBJ2-7; TRBD2 aligns across 10 bases. V dropped 3 bases and J dropped 1; count of bases not matched to a gene: 7. The CDR3 contains 16 residues. Germline-derived CDR1 and CDR2 are SGHRS and YFSETQ. CDR3 nucleotide sequence: TGCGCCAGCAGCTCATGGGATAGCGGGGGGTCCTACGAGCAGTACTTC. Its translation: CASSSWDSGGSYEQYF.

V usage is TRBV18 and J usage is TRBJ2-6; TRBD1 agrees at 10 bases. CDR1 and CDR2 (germline): KGHSH, LQKENI. The CDR3 loop spans 17 amino acids. The V segment lost 4 bases and the J segment 0 bases; nucleotides outside the gene matches: 3. The CDR3 sequence is CASSLGTGDSGANVLTF. Here the CDR3 DNA reads TGTGCCAGCTCACTTGGGACAGGGGACTCTGGGGCCAACGTCCTGACTTTC.

V gene TRBV6-6 combines with J gene TRBJ2-3; D is perhaps TRBD2 (6 bases). Germline-derived CDR1 and CDR2 are MNHNY and SVGAGI (reference sequence). V was cut by 5 bases and J by 5 bases, with 20 bases left in between. The CDR3 spans 16 residues. As DNA, the CDR3 is TGTGCCAGCAGTAGCTCGGGGGTGGATTATGGAGATACGCAGTATTTT. Protein product: CASSSSGVDYGDTQYF.

The gene calls are TRBV28 and TRBJ1-4; 7 positions agree with TRBD1. CDR1 MDHEN and CDR2 SYDVKM come from the germline V gene. V was clipped by 5 bases and J by 5 bases; unmatched bases: 8. The CDR3 spans 15 residues. The CDR3 loop is CASSRRQGGNEKLFF. CDR3 nucleotide sequence: TGTGCCAGCAGTCGACGACAGGGCGGGAATGAAAAACTGTTTTTT.

CDR3 protein: CASSLVSSGDNEQFF. The DNA for the CDR3 is TGTGCCAGCAGCTTAGTGTCTAGCGGGGACAATGAGCAGTTCTTC. The chain uses TRBV7-3 and TRBJ2-1; TRBD2 agrees at 9 bases. CDR3 size: 15 residues. Trimming removed 2 bases from V and 5 bases from J; junction bases left unmatched: 4. From germline, CDR1 is SGHTA and CDR2 FQGTGA.

V gene TRBV18 combines with J gene TRBJ2-5, with a possible D match to TRBD2 (5 bases). V lost 3 bases and J lost 4, with 9 bases in between. This CDR3 contains 13 residues. The germline V gene has CDR1 KGHSH and CDR2 LQKENI. CDR3 coding DNA: TGTGCCAGCTCACCCCTGAGCGGAGAGACCCAGTACTTC. It specifies CASSPLSGETQYF.